The 8 T cell receptor beta chains below were found in one sample sequenced in a study of blood T cell repertoires in COVID-19. Assay used: immunoSEQ multiplex PCR; TCRdb lists only in-frame clones, some missing. The sample includes about 260,000 clones, approximately 80% of them seen just once. Material for sequencing was peripheral blood. The receptors were gathered from an elderly woman with acute or convalescent COVID-19.

This clone was observed once. This chain uses TRBV7-8 with TRBJ2-1; tentative D call: TRBD2 (6 bases). The CDR3 has 15 residues. V lost 3 bases and J 1 base, leaving 10 bases between the germline ends. Germline V lookup: CDR1 SGHVS, CDR2 FQNEAQ. In DNA form, the CDR3 reads TGTGCCAGCAGCTTTAAGGACTATTCCTACAATGAGCAGTTCTTC. This gives the protein CASSFKDYSYNEQFF.

The chain links TRBV2 to TRBJ1-4; unclear D gene. Between the trimmed V and J ends, which lost 2 bases and 6 bases, there was a span of 10 bases. This CDR3 has 14 amino acids. Germline CDR1 SNHLY, CDR2 FYNNEI. CDR3 nucleotide sequence: TGTGCCAGCAGTGAACGCAGGTTGGATGAAAAACTGTTTTTT. It codes for CASSERRLDEKLFF.

The CDR3 region is CASSRTGLAGGDNEQFF. CDR3 coding DNA: TGTGCCAGCAGCCGCACAGGACTAGCGGGGGGGGACAATGAGCAGTTCTTC. V usage is TRBV6-4 and J usage is TRBJ2-1; 15 nucleotides align to TRBD2. The V segment lost 6 bases and the J segment 5 bases; nucleotides outside the gene matches: 8. CDR3 length equals 17 residues. Germline values: CDR1 MRHNA, CDR2 SNTAGT.

The V gene is TRBV19, the J gene TRBJ2-7, with 9 bases matching TRBD1. J lost 9 bases, V lost 6 bases, and 12 bases had no gene match. The CDR3 is made up of 14 amino acids. The germline V gene has CDR1 LNHDA and CDR2 SQIVND (reference sequence). The CDR3 region is CASSPGQGGLGQYF. The CDR3 bases are TGTGCCAGTAGCCCGGGACAGGGCGGTCTGGGGCAGTACTTC.

The J gene is TRBJ2-1, the V gene TRBV12-3 or TRBV12-4, with D possibly TRBD2 on 6 matching bases. The CDR3 loop spans 13 amino acids. V was clipped by 3 bases and J by 7 bases, with 10 bases between them. For the CDR3, the DNA is TGTGCCAGCAGTTTCCCACTAGCAAATGAGCAGTTCTTC. It encodes CASSFPLANEQFF.

The chain uses TRBV7-2 and TRBJ1-3; D ambiguous. The CDR3 length is 19 residues. Trimming removed 5 bases at V and 0 bases at J, with 23 bases between. CDR1 is SGHTA, CDR2 FQGNSA, per germline. This CDR3 is CASSHDTTDRNNSGNTIYF. In DNA form, the CDR3 reads TGTGCCAGCAGCCACGACACAACCGACCGTAACAACTCTGGAAACACCATATATTTT. Using reference TRBV7-2 and TRBJ1-3 for the parts outside the CDR3, the full variable domain is GAGVSQSPSNKVTEKGKDVELRCDPISGHTALYWYRQSLGQGLEFLIYFQGNSAPDKSGLPSDRFSAERTGGSVSTLTIQRTQQEDSAVYLCASSHDTTDRNNSGNTIYFGEGSWLTVV.

The chain employs TRBV9 and TRBJ2-3; TRBD1 agrees at 10 bases. V shed 3 bases, J shed 2 bases, and the junction held 9 bases outside the gene matches. Germline values: CDR1 SGDLS, CDR2 YYNGEE. The CDR3 is 17 residues long. The CDR3 nucleotides are TGTGCCAGCAGCGCCCATGCCGGACAGGGGGTCACAGATACGCAGTATTTT. As protein: CASSAHAGQGVTDTQYF.

Here the CDR3 reads CASSTSDRRNTEAFF. The CDR3 DNA reads TGTGCCAGCTCCACCTCGGACAGGAGGAACACTGAAGCTTTCTTT. The genes are TRBV18 and TRBJ1-1; the match to TRBD1 covers 7 bases. Looked up from germline, CDR1 is KGHSH and CDR2 is LQKENI. The CDR3 is 15 amino acids. Unmatched junction bases numbered 8, after V lost 6 bases and J lost 1 base.